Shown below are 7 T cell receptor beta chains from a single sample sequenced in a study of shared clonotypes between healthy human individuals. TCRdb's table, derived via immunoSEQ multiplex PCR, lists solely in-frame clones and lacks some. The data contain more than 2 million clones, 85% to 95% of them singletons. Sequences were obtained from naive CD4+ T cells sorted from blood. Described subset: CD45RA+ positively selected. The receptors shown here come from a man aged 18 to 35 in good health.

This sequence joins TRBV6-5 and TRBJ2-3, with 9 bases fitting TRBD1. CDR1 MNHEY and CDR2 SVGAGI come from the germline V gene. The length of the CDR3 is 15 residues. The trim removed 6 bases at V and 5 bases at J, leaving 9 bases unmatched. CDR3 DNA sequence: TGTGCCAGCAGACCAGGGACAGGGAGAGTAGATACGCAGTATTTT. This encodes CASRPGTGRVDTQYF.

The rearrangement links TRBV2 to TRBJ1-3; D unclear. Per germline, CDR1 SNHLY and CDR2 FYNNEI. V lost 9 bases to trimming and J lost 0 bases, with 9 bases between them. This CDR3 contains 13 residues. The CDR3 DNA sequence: TGTGCCAGTTTGGCTGACTCTGGAAACACCATATATTTT. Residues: CASLADSGNTIYF.

CDR3 DNA: TGTGCCAGCAGTGAACGATACAGGGGCAACTATAATTCACCCCTCCACTTT. Protein product: CASSERYRGNYNSPLHF. This chain joins TRBV6-1 and TRBJ1-6; 7 nucleotides agree with TRBD1. This CDR3 has 17 amino acids. Trimming took 2 bases from V and 3 from J; bases not matched to a gene: 7. Germline V gene data show CDR1 as MNHNS and CDR2 as SASEGT.

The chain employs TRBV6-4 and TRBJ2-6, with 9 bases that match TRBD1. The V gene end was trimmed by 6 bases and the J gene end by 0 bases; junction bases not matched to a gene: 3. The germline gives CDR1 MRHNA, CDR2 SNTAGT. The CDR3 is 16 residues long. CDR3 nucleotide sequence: TGTGCCAGCAGGGGGACAGGGACCTCTGGGGCCAACGTCCTGACTTTC. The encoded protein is CASRGTGTSGANVLTF.

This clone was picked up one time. DNA for the CDR3: TGTGCCAGCAGTGACTCCAGGACAGGGGACACGAGCGGGCAGTACTTC. Its translation: CASSDSRTGDTSGQYF. The rearrangement links TRBV25-1 to TRBJ2-7, with TRBD1 matching over 9 bases. Germline V gene sequence: CDR1 MGHDK, CDR2 SYGVNS. With 3 bases clipped from V and 9 bases from J, the junction kept 15 bases outside the gene matches. The CDR3 consists of 16 residues.

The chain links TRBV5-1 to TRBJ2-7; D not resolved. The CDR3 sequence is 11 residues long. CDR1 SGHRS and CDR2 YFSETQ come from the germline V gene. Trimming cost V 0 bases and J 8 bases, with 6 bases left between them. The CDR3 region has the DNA TGCGCCAGCAGCTTGGCGCAGCAGCAGTACTTC. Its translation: CASSLAQQQYF.

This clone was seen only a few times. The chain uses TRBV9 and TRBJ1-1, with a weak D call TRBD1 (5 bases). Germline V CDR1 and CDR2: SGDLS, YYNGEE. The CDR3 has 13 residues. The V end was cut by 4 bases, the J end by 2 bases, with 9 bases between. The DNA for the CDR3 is TGTGCCAGCAGCAGCGACAGCAACACTGAAGCTTTCTTT. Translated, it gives CASSSDSNTEAFF.